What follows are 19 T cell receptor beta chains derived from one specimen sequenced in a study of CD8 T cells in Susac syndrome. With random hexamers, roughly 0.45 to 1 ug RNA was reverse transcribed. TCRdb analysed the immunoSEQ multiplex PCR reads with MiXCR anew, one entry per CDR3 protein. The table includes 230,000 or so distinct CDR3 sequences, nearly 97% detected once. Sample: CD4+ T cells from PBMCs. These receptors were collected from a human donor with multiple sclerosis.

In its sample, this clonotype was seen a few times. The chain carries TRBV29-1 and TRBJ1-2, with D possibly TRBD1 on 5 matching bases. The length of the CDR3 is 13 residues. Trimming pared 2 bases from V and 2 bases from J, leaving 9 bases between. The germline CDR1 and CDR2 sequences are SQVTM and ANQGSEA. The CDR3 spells CSVEPQGNYGYTF. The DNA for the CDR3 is TGCAGCGTTGAACCTCAGGGAAACTATGGCTACACCTTC.

The CDR3 nucleotides are TGTGCCAGCAGCCCTCTAGGCAGTAACTATGGCTACACCTTC. Amino acid sequence: CASSPLGSNYGYTF. J is TRBJ1-2 and V is TRBV11-2; D ambiguous. CDR1 is SGHAT, CDR2 FQNNGV, per germline. The CDR3 consists of 14 residues. The germline V and J ends were trimmed by 5 bases and 1 base, with 11 bases remaining between them.

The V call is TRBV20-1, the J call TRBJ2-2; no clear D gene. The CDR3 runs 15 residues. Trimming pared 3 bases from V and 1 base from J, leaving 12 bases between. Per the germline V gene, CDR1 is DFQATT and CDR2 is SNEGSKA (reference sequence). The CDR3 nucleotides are TGCAGTGCTAGGGGCCGACACCTGAACACCGGGGAGCTGTTTTTT. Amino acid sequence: CSARGRHLNTGELFF.

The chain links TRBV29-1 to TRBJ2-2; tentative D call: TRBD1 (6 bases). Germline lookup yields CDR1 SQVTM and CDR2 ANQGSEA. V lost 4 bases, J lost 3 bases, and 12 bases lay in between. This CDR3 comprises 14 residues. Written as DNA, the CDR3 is TGCAGCGTTGCGGTAGACAGGTACACCGGGGAGCTGTTTTTT. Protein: CSVAVDRYTGELFF.

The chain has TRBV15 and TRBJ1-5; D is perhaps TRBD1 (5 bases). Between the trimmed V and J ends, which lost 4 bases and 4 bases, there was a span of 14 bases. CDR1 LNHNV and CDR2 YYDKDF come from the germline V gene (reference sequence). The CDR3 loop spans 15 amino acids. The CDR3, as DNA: TGTGCCACCAGCAAAGCCGGGACCGGGAATCAGCCCCAGCATTTT. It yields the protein CATSKAGTGNQPQHF.

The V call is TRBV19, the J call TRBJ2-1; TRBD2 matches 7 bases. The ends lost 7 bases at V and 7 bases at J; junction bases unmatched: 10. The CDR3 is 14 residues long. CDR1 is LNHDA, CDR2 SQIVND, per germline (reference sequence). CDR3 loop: CASTPGRERNEQFF. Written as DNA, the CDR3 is TGTGCCAGTACCCCAGGGAGGGAGCGTAATGAGCAGTTCTTC.

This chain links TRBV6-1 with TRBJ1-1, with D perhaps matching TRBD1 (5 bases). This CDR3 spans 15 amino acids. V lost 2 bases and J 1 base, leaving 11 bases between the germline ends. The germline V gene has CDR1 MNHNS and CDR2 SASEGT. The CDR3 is CASSEMVGGNTEAFF. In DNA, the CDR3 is TGTGCCAGCAGTGAAATGGTGGGGGGGAACACTGAAGCTTTCTTT.

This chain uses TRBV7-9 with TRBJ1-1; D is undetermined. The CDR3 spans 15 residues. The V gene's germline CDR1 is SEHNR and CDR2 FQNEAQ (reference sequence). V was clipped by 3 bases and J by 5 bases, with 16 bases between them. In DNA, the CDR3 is TGTGCCAGCAGCTTTGGCGGGAACCGAGGTACTGAAGCTTTCTTT. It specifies CASSFGGNRGTEAFF.

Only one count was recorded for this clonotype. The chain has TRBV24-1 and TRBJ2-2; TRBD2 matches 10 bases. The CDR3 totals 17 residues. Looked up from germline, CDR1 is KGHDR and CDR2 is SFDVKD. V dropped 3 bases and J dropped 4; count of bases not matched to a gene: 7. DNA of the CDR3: TGTGCCACCAGTGATCAGGCTAGCGGGAGCACCACCGGGGAGCTGTTTTTT. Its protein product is CATSDQASGSTTGELFF.

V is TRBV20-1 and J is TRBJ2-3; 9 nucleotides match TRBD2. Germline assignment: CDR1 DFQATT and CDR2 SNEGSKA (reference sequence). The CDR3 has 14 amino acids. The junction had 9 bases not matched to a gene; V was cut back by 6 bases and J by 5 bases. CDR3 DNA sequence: TGCAGTGCCCAACCCGGCGGGAGGGTAGATACGCAGTATTTT. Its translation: CSAQPGGRVDTQYF.

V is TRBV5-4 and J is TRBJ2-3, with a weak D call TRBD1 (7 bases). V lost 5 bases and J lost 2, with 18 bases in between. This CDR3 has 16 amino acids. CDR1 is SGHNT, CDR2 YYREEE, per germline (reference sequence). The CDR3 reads CASSWRGQPTTDTQYF. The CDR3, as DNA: TGTGCCAGCAGTTGGAGGGGACAGCCGACCACAGATACGCAGTATTTT.

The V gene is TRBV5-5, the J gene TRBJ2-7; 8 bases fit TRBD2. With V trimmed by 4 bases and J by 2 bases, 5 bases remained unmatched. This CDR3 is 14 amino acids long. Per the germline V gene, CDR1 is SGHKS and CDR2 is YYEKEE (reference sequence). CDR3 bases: TGTGCCAGCAGCAAGATTAGCGGGACCTACGAGCAGTACTTC. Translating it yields CASSKISGTYEQYF.

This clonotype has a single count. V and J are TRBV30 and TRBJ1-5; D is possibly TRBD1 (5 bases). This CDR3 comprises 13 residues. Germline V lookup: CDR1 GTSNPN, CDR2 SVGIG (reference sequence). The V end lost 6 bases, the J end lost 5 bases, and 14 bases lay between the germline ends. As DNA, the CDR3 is TGTGCCTGTGCTGACAGCTCTCATCAGCCCCAGCATTTT. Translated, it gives CACADSSHQPQHF.

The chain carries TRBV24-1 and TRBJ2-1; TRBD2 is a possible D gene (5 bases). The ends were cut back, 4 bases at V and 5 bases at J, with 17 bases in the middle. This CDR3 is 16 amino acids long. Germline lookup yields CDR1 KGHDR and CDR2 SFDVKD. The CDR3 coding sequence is TGTGCCACCAGTGACGGCGGAGGATCTCGGAACAATGAGCAGTTCTTC. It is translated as CATSDGGGSRNNEQFF.

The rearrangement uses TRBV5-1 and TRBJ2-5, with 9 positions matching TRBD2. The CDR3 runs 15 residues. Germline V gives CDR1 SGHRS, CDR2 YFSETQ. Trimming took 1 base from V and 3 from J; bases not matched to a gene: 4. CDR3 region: CASSLPGTSKETQYF. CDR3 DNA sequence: TGCGCCAGCAGCTTGCCCGGGACTAGCAAAGAGACCCAGTACTTC.

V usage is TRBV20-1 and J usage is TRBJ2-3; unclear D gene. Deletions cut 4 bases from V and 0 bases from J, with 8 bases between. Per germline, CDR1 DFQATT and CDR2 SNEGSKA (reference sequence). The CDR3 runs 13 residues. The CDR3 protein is CSAIHTSTDTQYF. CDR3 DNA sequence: TGCAGTGCTATACACACTAGCACAGATACGCAGTATTTT.

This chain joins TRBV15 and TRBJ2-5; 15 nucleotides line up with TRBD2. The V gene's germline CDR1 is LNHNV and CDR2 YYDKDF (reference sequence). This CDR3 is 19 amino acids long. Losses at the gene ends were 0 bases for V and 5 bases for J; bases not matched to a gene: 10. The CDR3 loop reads CATSRDRRTSGRAEETQYF. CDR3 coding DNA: TGTGCCACCAGCAGAGACCGCCGGACTAGCGGGAGGGCCGAGGAGACCCAGTACTTC.

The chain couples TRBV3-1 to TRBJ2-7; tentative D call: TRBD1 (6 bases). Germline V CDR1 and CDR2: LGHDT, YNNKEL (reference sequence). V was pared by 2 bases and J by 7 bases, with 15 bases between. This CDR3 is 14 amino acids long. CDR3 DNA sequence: TGTGCCAGCAGCCAATTAAGACAGGCGTCTGAGCAGTACTTC. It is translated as CASSQLRQASEQYF.

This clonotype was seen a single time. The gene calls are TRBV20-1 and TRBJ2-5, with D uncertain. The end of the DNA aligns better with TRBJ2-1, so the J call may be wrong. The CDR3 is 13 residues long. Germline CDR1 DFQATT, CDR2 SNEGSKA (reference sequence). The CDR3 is CSARFLRQSTQFF. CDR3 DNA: TGCAGTGCTAGATTTTTGCGGCAGAGTACCCAGTTCTTC.